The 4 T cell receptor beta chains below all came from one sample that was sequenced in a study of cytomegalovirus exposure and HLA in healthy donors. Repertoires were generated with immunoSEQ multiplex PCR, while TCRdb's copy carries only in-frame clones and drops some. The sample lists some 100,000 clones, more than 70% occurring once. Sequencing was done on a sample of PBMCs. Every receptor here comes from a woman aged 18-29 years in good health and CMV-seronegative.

The CDR3 spells CASSASHRGTTNEKLFF. CDR3 coding DNA: TGTGCCAGCAGTGCCTCCCACAGGGGCACAACTAATGAAAAACTGTTTTTT. V usage is TRBV25-1 and J usage is TRBJ1-4; 7 positions match TRBD1. Trimming took 4 bases from V and 0 from J; bases not matched to a gene: 8. Germline CDR1 MGHDK, CDR2 SYGVNS. This CDR3 is 17 amino acids long.

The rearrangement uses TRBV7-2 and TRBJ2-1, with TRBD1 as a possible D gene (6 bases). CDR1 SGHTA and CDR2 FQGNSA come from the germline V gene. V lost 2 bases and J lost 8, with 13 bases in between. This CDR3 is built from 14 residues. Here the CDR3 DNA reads TGTGCCAGCAGCTTATCAGGGGCCGTCTATGAGCAGTTCTTC. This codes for CASSLSGAVYEQFF. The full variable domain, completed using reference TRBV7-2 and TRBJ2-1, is GAGVSQSPSNKVTEKGKDVELRCDPISGHTALYWYRQSLGQGLEFLIYFQGNSAPDKSGLPSDRFSAERTGGSVSTLTIQRTQQEDSAVYLCASSLSGAVYEQFFGPGTRLTVL.

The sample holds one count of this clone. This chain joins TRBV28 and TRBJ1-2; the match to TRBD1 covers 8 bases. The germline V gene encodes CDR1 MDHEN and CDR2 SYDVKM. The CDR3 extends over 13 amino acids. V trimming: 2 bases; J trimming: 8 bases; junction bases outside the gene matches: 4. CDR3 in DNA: TGTGCCAGCAGTTTAACGACAGGGGTAGGCTACACCTTC. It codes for CASSLTTGVGYTF.

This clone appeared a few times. The CDR3 DNA is TGCGCCAGCAGCTTGCTTACAGGGGGCGAAACTGAAGCTTTCTTT. It translates to CASSLLTGGETEAFF. V and J are TRBV5-1 and TRBJ1-1; 9 bases fit TRBD1. V trimming: 1 base; J trimming: 5 bases; junction bases outside the gene matches: 6. Germline V gives CDR1 SGHRS, CDR2 YFSETQ. This CDR3 has 15 amino acids.